This T cell receptor (beta chain) is from a study of blood T cell repertoires in COVID-19. As for the study in general: Researchers got acute and convalescent COVID-19 samples from the United States, Italy and Spain. Sample material is recorded as cDNA or gDNA derived from T cells, B-cell-depleted T cells, or PBMCs.

Between the trimmed V and J ends, which lost 5 bases and 3 bases, there was a span of 8 bases. There are 13 residues in the CDR3. Germline CDR1 MNHEY, CDR2 SVGAGI. Original data processing: Reference gene primer amplification yielded estimated nucleated cell counts. Using immunoSEQ multiplex PCR, the repertoire was profiled, and TCRdb retains in-frame clones only, with some absent. D and trimming were read from the DNA, whereas the V and J calls and clone size are those reported in that table. The sample has about 50,000 clones, under 90% seen once. V and J are TRBV6-5 and TRBJ2-1, with D maybe TRBD2 (5 bases). The specimen sequenced was peripheral blood. The clonotype comes from an older woman with acute or convalescent COVID-19. The CDR3 loop reads CASSPTIYNEQFF. CDR3 DNA sequence: TGTGCCAGCAGTCCGACTATCTACAATGAGCAGTTCTTC.